This TCR beta chain emerged from a study of STAT5B mutations in CD4+ large granular lymphocyte leukemia. Study observations and caveats: Patient CD4-sorted repertoires looked more clonal than healthy CD4+ repertoires, even without putative leukemic clones. Top patient clones used TRBV06 genes more often: 8/27 versus 2/35 in controls.

As concerns this clone: Its antigen is not known.

The CDR3 has 15 residues. Germline CDR1 is SGHVS and CDR2 is FNYEAQ. The V and J ends lost 5 bases and 3 bases, in that order; junction bases with no gene match: 8. Generated by immunoSEQ multiplex PCR, the TCRdb table keeps only in-frame clones and is missing some. This repertoire shows 35,000 to 45,000 clones, 86% found once; its top ten account for about 3%. Material for sequencing was CD4+ T cells from blood buffy coats. This TCR was recovered from a human donor in good health. This chain uses TRBV7-6 with TRBJ1-1; 8 bases are a match to TRBD1. This CDR3 is CASSTRQGSDTEAFF. The CDR3 DNA follows: TGTGCCAGCAGCACCAGACAGGGGTCGGACACTGAAGCTTTCTTT.